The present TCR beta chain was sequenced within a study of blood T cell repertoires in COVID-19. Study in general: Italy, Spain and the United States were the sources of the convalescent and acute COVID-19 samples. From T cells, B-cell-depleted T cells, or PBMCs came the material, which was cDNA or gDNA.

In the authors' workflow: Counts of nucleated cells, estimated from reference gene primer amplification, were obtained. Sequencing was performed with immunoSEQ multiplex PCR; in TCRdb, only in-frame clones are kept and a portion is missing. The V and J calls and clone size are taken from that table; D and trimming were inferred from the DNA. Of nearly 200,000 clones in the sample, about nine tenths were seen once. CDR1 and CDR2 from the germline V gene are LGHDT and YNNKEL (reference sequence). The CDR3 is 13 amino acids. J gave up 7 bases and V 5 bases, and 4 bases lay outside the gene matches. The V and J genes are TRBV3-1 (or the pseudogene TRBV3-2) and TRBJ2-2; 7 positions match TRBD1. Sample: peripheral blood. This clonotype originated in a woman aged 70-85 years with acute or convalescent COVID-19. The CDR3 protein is CASSLGGGGELFF. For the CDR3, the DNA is TGTGCCAGCAGCTTAGGGGGCGGCGGGGAGCTGTTTTTT.